These T cell receptor beta chains were read from a single sample in a study of blood T cell repertoires in COVID-19. The table came from immunoSEQ multiplex PCR; TCRdb's copy has only in-frame clones and leaves some out. Altogether 350,000 to 400,000 clones are present, over 75% being singletons, with the ten largest covering almost 3%. Sequences were obtained from PBMCs or T cells enriched from blood (not recorded which). These receptors all stem from a woman aged 25 to 45 who had recovered from COVID-19. Both conserved end residues are part of each CDR3. D genes are given only for firm matches. Where a row states a size, it is once, few, many or the class of an expanded clone; other rows omit it.

J	size	D	V	DNA	CDR3
TRBJ2-1	-	TRBD2	TRBV10-3	TGTGCCATCACTCCGACTAGCGGGAGGGCCGATGAGCAGTTCTTC	CAITPTSGRADEQFF
TRBJ2-7	-	TRBD1	TRBV5-1	TGCGCCAGCAGCTTGGAGACAGGGGTATTCTACGAGCAGTACTTC	CASSLETGVFYEQYF
TRBJ2-7	-	-	TRBV24-1	TGTGCCACCAGTGATCCGGCGACAGGTCGGTACGAGCAGTACTTC	CATSDPATGRYEQYF
TRBJ1-2	-	-	TRBV18	TGTGCCAGCTCACCACCGTCCCGGGGGGGCTATGGCTACACCTTC	CASSPPSRGGYGYTF
TRBJ1-6	-	-	TRBV5-4	TGTGCCAGCAGCTTAGCTGACTCCTATAATTCACCCCTCCACTTT	CASSLADSYNSPLHF
TRBJ2-1	-	TRBD2	TRBV5-5	TGTGCCAGCAGCCTAGCGGCCCCCCATGAGCAGTTCTTC	CASSLAAPHEQFF
TRBJ1-6	-	TRBD1	TRBV29-1	TGCAGCGTTGGGAAGGGGGCGGATTCACCCCTCCACTTT	CSVGKGADSPLHF
TRBJ2-2	once	-	TRBV5-4	TGTGCCAGCAGCTTGCCGGGGACCGGGGAGCTGTTTTTT	CASSLPGTGELFF
TRBJ2-6	-	-	TRBV5-1	TGCGCCAGCAGCTTGTCGAGCTCTGGGGCCAACGTCCTGACTTTC	CASSLSSSGANVLTF
TRBJ2-2	-	-	TRBV7-9	TGTGCCAGCAGCCGGACAGCTCCGAACACCGGGGAGCTGTTTTTT	CASSRTAPNTGELFF
TRBJ2-5	-	TRBD2	TRBV18	TGTGCCAGCTCACCTCCGTTTTCTAGCGGGCGCCAGTACTTC	CASSPPFSSGRQYF
TRBJ2-2	-	TRBD2	TRBV28	TGTGCCAGCAGGTCCGGGACTAGAGTTACCGGGGAGCTGTTTTTT	CASRSGTRVTGELFF